This T cell receptor (beta chain) is drawn from a study of molecular identifiers for immune sequencing clone quantification. In the study overall: Replicate runs used RNA from around 20,000 or 100,000 naive CD8 cells, which was split five ways into aliquots, and four of those aliquots were then sequenced. The study, taken as a whole, reports: Effector cells kept over 97% of their molecules in clones above 20 RNA copies, while naive cells kept under 1% there. Underestimated sizes of highly expanded clones could result from identical TCR molecules that share a barcode.

This CDR3 has 17 residues. Trimming took 3 bases from V and 0 from J, leaving 14 bases between them. Per germline, CDR1 LNHDA and CDR2 SQIVND (reference sequence). Worth noting for this clonotype: What it binds is unknown.

Both previously described methods and listed TCR primers were employed to make bulk TCR libraries. TCRdb reanalysed the PCR reads using MiXCR and keeps one entry per CDR3 protein. The data hold hundreds of thousands of distinct CDR3 sequences, with about 25% observed a single time. The TCR comes from a human donor in good health. Some libraries in this study had Jurkat cell RNA spiked in. Material for sequencing was naive CD8+ T cells from blood, with Jurkat cell RNA spiked in. Subset given: FACS-sorted CD8+CD4-CCR7+CD45RA+ naive T cells. The chain couples TRBV19 to TRBJ2-2; D might be TRBD2 (5 bases). CDR3 loop: CASSMAPGVANTGELFF. The DNA for the CDR3 is TGTGCCAGTAGTATGGCGCCCGGGGTCGCGAACACCGGGGAGCTGTTTTTT.